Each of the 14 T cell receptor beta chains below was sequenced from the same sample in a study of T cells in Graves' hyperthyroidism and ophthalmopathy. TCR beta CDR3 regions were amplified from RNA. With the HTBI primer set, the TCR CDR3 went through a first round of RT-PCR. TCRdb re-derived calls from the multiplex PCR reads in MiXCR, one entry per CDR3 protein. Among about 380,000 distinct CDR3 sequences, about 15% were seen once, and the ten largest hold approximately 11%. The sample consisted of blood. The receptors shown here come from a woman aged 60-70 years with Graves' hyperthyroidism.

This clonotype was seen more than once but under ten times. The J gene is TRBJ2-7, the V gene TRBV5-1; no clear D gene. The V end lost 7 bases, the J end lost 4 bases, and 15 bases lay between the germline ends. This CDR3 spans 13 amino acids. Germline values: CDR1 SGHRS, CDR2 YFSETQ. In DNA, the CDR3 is TGCGCCAGCGGTGCCGGAAATAAATACGAGCAGTACTTC. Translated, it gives CASGAGNKYEQYF.

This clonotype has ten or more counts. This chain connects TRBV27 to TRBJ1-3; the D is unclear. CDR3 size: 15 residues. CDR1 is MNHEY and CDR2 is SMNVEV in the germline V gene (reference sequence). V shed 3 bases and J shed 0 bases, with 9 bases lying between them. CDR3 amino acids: CASSFSPFSGNTIYF. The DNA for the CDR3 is TGTGCCAGCAGTTTTTCGCCGTTCTCTGGAAACACCATATATTTT.

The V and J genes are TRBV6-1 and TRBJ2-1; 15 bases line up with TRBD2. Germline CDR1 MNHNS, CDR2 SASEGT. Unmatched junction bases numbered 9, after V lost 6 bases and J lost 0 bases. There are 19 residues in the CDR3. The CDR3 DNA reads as TGTGCCAGCAGGACGGGACTAGCGGGAGGCCGGAGCTCCTACAATGAGCAGTTCTTC. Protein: CASRTGLAGGRSSYNEQFF.

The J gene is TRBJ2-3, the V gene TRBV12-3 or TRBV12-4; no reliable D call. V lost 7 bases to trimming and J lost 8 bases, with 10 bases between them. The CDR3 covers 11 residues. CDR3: CASTSGPTQYF. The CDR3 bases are TGTGCCAGCACCTCCGGGCCTACGCAGTATTTT.

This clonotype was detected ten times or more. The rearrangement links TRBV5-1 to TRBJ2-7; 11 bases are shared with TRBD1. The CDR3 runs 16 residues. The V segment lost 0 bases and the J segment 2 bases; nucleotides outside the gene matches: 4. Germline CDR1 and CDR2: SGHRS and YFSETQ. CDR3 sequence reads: CASSLDGTGGAYEQYF. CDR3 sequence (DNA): TGCGCCAGCAGCTTGGACGGGACAGGGGGGGCCTACGAGCAGTACTTC. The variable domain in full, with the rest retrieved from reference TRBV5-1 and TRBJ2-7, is KAGVTQTPRYLIKTRGQQVTLSCSPISGHRSVSWYQQTPGQGLQFLFEYFSETQRNKGNFPGRFSGRQFSNSRSEMNVSTLELGDSALYLCASSLDGTGGAYEQYFGPGTRLTVT.

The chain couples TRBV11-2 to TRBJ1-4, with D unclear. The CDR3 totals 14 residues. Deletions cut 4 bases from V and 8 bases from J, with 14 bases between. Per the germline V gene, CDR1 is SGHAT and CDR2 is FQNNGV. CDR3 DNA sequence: TGTGCCAGCAGCTCACCGGGAGCGAGGGAAAAACTGTTTTTT. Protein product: CASSSPGAREKLFF.

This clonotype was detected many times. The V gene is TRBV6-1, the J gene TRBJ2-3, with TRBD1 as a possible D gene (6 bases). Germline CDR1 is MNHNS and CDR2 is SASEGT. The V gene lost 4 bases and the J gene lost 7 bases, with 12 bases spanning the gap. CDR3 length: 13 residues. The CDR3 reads CASSAPGTNTQYF. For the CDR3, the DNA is TGTGCCAGCAGTGCCCCCGGGACAAATACGCAGTATTTT.

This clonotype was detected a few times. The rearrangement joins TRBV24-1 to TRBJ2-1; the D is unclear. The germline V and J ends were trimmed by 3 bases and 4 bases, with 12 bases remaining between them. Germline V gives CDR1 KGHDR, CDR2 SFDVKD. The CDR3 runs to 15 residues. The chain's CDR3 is CATSDVRDTYNEQFF. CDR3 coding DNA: TGTGCCACCAGTGATGTCCGAGACACATACAATGAGCAGTTCTTC.

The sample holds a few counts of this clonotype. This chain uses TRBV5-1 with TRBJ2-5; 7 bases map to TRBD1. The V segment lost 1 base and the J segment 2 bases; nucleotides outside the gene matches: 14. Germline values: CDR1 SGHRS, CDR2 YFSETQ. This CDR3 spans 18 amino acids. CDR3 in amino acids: CASSLRGGRVEVQETQYF. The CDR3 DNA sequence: TGCGCCAGCAGCTTGAGAGGGGGCCGGGTGGAGGTTCAAGAGACCCAGTACTTC.

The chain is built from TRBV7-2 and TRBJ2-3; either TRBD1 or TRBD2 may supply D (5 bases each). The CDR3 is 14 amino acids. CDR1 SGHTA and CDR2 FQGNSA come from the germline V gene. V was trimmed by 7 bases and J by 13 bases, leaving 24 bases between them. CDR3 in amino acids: CASNPGRHSFAEYF. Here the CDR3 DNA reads TGTGCCAGCAACCCGGGACGCCATTCGTTCGCGGAGTATTTT.

The CDR3 nucleotides are TGTGCCAGCAGGAACCGGGACAGGGATGAAAAACTGTTTTTT. Protein: CASRNRDRDEKLFF. The chain has TRBV7-2 and TRBJ1-4; 9 bases map to TRBD1. This CDR3 has 14 amino acids. The V gene's germline CDR1 is SGHTA and CDR2 FQGNSA. V was clipped by 6 bases and J by 6 bases; unmatched bases: 5.

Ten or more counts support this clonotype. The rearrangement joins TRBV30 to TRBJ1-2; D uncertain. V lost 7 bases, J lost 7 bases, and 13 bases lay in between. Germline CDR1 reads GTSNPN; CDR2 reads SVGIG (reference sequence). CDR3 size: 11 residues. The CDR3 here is CASPDPGGYTF. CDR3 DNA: TGTGCCTCCCCAGATCCGGGTGGCTACACCTTC.

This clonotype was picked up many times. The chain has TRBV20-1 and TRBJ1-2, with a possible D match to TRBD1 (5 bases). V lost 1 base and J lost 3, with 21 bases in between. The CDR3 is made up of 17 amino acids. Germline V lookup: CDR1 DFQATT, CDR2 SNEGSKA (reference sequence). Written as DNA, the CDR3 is TGCAGTGCTAGAGCGTTGGGGGGACCTTTTACCGACTATGGCTACACCTTC. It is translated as CSARALGGPFTDYGYTF.

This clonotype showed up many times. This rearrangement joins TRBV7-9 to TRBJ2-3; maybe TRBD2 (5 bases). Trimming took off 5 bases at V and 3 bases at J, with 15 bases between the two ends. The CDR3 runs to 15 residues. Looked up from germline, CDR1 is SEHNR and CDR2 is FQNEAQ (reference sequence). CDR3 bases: TGTGCCAGCAGCCCCCGCCGGGGTGGAACAGATACGCAGTATTTT. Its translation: CASSPRRGGTDTQYF.